The T cell receptor beta chain under discussion was sequenced for a study of blood T cells in healthy people across ages. Researchers report isolating at least 7 million PBMCs per sample. Study outcomes and limitations: As age increased, TCR beta diversity per million T cells fell in a roughly linear fashion. Estimated diversity that came from one million T cells was considered an underestimate.

CDR1 and CDR2 (germline): LGHNA, YSLEER. V shed 1 base and J shed 4 bases, with 20 bases lying between them. This CDR3 spans 18 amino acids. For this clonotype: Antigen specificity is unknown.

A second about 7 to 12 cycle PCR used barcoded and J-beta primers. All cDNA molecules were each tagged by a template-switch adaptor with 12 random nucleotides. TCRdb processed the 5' RACE reads anew with MiXCR; each CDR3 protein has one entry. The data contain under 2,000,000 distinct CDR3 sequences, 49% of them singletons. Sequencing was done on a sample of blood. The chain combines TRBV4-3 with TRBJ2-1; a possible D gene is TRBD1 (6 bases). This clonotype was obtained from a woman in her 40s in good health. The CDR3 bases are TGCGCCAGCAGCCAAGCTCGTCAGGGGCCACTTACATACAATGAGCAGTTCTTC. Amino acids: CASSQARQGPLTYNEQFF.